Each of the 3 T cell receptor beta chains below was sequenced from the same sample in a study of T cell repertoires in aging, cancer and after chemotherapy. Rearranged V-D-J TRB sequences were amplified with a mixed TRB-A/B primer pool. TCRdb independently ran MiXCR on the multiplex PCR reads; one entry per CDR3 protein. The data contain about 9,000 distinct CDR3 sequences, about a quarter of them singletons. TCR beta rearrangements were amplified from peripheral blood genomic DNA. The sample was blood. The source of these receptors is a human donor with a blood cancer. The donor label of this sample is uncertain.

This clonotype was counted only a few times. The rearrangement uses TRBV28 and TRBJ2-6; D remains ambiguous. This CDR3 has 18 amino acids. V gave up 5 bases and J gave up 0 bases, with 17 bases separating them. The V gene's germline CDR1 is MDHEN and CDR2 SYDVKM. CDR3 in amino acids: CASSPAGRFISGANVLTF. In DNA, the CDR3 is TGTGCCAGCAGTCCAGCCGGCAGGTTCATCTCTGGGGCCAACGTCCTGACTTTC.

This clonotype has just a few counts. The gene calls are TRBV10-3 and TRBJ2-5; TRBD2 matches at 10 bases. CDR1 is ENHRY, CDR2 SYGVKD, per germline. This CDR3 has 16 residues. V gave up 0 bases and J gave up 5 bases; unmatched junction bases: 6. CDR3 protein: CAISESRAGGRETQYF. The CDR3, as DNA: TGTGCCATCAGTGAGTCTCGAGCGGGAGGGCGGGAGACCCAGTACTTC.

This clonotype showed up just a few times. The rearrangement joins TRBV27 to TRBJ2-7; no definite D call. Trimming left V 5 bases short and J 4 bases short, with 12 bases between. CDR3 length equals 13 residues. Germline V gives CDR1 MNHEY, CDR2 SMNVEV (reference sequence). The CDR3 reads CASSPRTAYEQYF. DNA for the CDR3: TGTGCCAGCAGTCCGAGGACGGCTTACGAGCAGTACTTC.